This T cell receptor (beta chain) emerged from a study of blood T cells in healthy people across ages. The CDR3 length is 15 residues. Germline loops: CDR1 MDHEN, CDR2 SYDVKM. With 2 bases removed from V and 5 bases from J, the gap between germline ends came to 12 bases. There were healthy Caucasian individuals from Russia, aged roughly 6 to 90, serving as donors. For the second PCR, which ran for roughly 7 to 11 cycles, a sample-barcoded 5' primer and a J-beta primer mix were used. TCRdb fed the 5' RACE reads into MiXCR, producing one record per CDR3 protein. The repertoire holds hundreds of thousands of distinct CDR3 sequences, with around a quarter as singletons. The data also belong to a second study, concerning T cells of mothers and their children. This second study says: Sequencing revealed no T cell clones that were persistent and microchimeric.

The V call is TRBV28, the J call TRBJ2-2; D is unclear. Sequencing was done on a sample of blood. The source is a boy between 10 and 17 years old in good health. For the CDR3, the DNA is TGTGCCAGCAGTTTACGGGCCAAGGGAACCGGGGAGCTGTTTTTT. It codes for CASSLRAKGTGELFF.